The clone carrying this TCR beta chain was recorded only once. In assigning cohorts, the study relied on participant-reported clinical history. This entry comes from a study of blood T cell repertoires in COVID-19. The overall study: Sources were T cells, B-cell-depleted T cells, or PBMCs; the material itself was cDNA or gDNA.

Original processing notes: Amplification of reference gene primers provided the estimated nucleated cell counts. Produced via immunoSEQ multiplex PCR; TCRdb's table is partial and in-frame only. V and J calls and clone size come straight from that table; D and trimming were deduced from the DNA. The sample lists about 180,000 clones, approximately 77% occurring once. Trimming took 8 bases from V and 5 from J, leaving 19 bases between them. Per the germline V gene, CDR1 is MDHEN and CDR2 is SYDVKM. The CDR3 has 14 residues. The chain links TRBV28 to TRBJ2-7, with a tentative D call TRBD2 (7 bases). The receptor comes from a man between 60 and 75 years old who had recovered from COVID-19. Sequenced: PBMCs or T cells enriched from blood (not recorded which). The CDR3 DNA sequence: TGTGCCAGCGGATTAGGGGGGGAGGTGAACGAGCAGTACTTC. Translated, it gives CASGLGGEVNEQYF.